Sequencing of this TCR beta chain was carried out in a study of T cell responses to AZD1222 COVID-19 vaccine. The study's findings and limits: Only five or six AZD1222 recipients were seropositive at baseline.

V shed 4 bases and J 9 bases; nucleotides not matched to a gene: 7. The CDR3 loop spans 15 amino acids. TCRdb's copy holds only in-frame clones and misses some; the assay was immunoSEQ multiplex PCR. The sample includes about 86,000 clones, over 75% seen only once; the top ten take roughly 5.8%. Regarding this clone: The antigen is undetermined.

This chain connects TRBV5-3 to TRBJ2-1, with TRBD2 matching 13 bases. TRBV5-3 is sorted into the ORF group, with uncertain function. The source was peripheral blood, collected on day 0 of AZD1222 vaccination. The sequence was collected from an adult in good health. The CDR3 sequence: CARSRGTSGIGEQFF. For the CDR3, the DNA is TGTGCCAGAAGCCGCGGGACTAGCGGGATCGGTGAGCAGTTCTTC.